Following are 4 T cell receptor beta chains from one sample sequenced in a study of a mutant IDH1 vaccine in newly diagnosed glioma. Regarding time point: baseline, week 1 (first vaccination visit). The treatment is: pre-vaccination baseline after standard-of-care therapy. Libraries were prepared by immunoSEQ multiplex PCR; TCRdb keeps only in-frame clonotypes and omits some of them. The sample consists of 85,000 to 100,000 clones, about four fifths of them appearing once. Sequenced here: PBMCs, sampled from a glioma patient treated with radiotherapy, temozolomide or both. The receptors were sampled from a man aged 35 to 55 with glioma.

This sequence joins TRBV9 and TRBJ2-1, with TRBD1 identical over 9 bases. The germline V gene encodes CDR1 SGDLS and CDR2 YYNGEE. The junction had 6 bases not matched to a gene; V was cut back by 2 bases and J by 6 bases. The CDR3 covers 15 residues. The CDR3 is CASSVAPGQGNEQFF. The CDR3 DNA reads TGTGCCAGCAGCGTCGCCCCGGGACAGGGCAATGAGCAGTTCTTC.

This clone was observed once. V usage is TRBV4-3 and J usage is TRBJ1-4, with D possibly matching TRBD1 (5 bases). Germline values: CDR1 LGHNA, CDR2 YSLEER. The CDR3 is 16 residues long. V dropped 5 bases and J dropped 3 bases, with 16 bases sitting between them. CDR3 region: CASSVSRGWANEKLFF. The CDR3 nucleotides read TGCGCCAGCAGCGTCAGCCGGGGCTGGGCTAATGAAAAACTGTTTTTT.

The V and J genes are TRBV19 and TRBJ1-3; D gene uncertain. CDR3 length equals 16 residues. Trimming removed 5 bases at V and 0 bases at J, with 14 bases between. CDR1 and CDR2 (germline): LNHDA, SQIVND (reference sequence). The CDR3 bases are TGTGCCAGTAGTCCACCGACAACCTTCTCTGGAAACACCATATATTTT. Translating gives CASSPPTTFSGNTIYF.

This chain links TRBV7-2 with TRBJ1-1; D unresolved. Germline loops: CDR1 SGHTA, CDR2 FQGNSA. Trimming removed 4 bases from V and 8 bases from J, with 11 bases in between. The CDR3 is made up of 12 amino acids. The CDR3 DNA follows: TGTGCCAGCAGCTCTCGATGGCTAGAAGCTTTCTTT. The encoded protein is CASSSRWLEAFF.